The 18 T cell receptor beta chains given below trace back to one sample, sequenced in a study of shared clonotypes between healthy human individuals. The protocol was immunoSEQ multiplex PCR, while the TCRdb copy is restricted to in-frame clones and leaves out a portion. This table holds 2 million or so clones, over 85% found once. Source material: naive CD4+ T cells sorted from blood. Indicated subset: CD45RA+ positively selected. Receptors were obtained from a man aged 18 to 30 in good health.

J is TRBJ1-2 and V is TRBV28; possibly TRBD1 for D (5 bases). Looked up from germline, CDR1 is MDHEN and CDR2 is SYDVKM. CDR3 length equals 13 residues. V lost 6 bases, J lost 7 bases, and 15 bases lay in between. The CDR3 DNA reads TGTGCCAGCAGGAAAGGAGGGGATCGTGGCTACACCTTC. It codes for CASRKGGDRGYTF.

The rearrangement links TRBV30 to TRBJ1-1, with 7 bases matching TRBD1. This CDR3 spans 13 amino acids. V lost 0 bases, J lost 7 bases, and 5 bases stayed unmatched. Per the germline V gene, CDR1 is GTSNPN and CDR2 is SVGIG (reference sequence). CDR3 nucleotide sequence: TGTGCCTGGAGTGTTCAACAGGGGCTTGAAGCTTTCTTT. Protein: CAWSVQQGLEAFF.

DNA of the CDR3: TGTGCCATCAGCCAAGGGACAGGGAGTTACGAGCAGTACTTC. Translation gives CAISQGTGSYEQYF. The genes are TRBV10-3 and TRBJ2-7; 9 bases match TRBD1. The V and J ends lost 6 bases and 4 bases, in that order; junction bases with no gene match: 7. This CDR3 is built from 14 residues. Germline V lookup: CDR1 ENHRY, CDR2 SYGVKD.

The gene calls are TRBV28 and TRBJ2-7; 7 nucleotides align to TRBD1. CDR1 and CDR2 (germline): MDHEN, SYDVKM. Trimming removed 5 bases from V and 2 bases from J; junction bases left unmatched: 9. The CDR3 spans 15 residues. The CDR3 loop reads CASSVTGTATYEQYF. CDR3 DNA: TGTGCCAGCAGTGTCACCGGGACAGCCACCTACGAGCAGTACTTC.

CDR3 protein: CAWAIQGNTEAFF. CDR3 DNA sequence: TGTGCCTGGGCCATACAGGGGAACACTGAAGCTTTCTTT. The chain recombines TRBV30 with TRBJ1-1; possibly TRBD1 for D (6 bases). The germline gives CDR1 GTSNPN, CDR2 SVGIG (reference sequence). CDR3 length: 13 residues. Trimming took off 5 bases at V and 1 base at J, with 11 bases between the two ends. The whole variable domain, remainder taken from reference TRBV30 and TRBJ1-1, is SQTIHQWPATLVQPVGSPLSLECTVEGTSNPNLYWYRQAAGRGLQLLFYSVGIGQISSEVPQNLSASRPQDRQFILSSKKLLLSDSGFYLCAWAIQGNTEAFFGQGTRLTVV.

In DNA form, the CDR3 reads TGTGCCAGCAGCTCACCACTAGCGGGTCGACGCGAGCAGTTCTTC. It translates to CASSSPLAGRREQFF. The chain uses TRBV7-2 and TRBJ2-1, with 9 bases matching TRBD2. Trimming took 4 bases from V and 10 from J; bases not matched to a gene: 11. Germline V gene data show CDR1 as SGHTA and CDR2 as FQGNSA. The CDR3 extends over 15 amino acids.

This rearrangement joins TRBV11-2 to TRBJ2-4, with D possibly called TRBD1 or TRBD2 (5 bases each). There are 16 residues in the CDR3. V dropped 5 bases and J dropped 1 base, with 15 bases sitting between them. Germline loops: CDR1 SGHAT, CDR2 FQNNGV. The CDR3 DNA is TGTGCCAGCAGCCCGACAGAACCGGGGGCCAAAAACATTCAGTACTTC. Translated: CASSPTEPGAKNIQYF. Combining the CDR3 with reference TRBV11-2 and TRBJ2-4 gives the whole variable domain EAGVAQSPRYKIIEKRQSVAFWCNPISGHATLYWYQQILGQGPKLLIQFQNNGVVDDSQLPKDRFSAERLKGVDSTLKIQPAKLEDSAVYLCASSPTEPGAKNIQYFGAGTRLSVL.

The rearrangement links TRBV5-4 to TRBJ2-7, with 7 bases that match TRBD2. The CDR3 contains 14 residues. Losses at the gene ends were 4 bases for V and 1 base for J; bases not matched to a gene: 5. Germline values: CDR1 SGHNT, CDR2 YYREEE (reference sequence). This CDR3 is CASSPGLQSYEQYF. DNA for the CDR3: TGTGCCAGCAGCCCGGGACTACAGTCCTACGAGCAGTACTTC.

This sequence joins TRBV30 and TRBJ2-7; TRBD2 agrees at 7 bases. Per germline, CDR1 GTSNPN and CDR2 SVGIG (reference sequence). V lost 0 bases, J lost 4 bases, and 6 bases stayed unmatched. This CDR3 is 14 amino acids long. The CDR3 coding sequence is TGTGCCTGGAGTGTAAGCGGGACTATTTACGAGCAGTACTTC. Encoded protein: CAWSVSGTIYEQYF. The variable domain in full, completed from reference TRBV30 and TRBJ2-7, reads SQTIHQWPATLVQPVGSPLSLECTVEGTSNPNLYWYRQAAGRGLQLLFYSVGIGQISSEVPQNLSASRPQDRQFILSSKKLLLSDSGFYLCAWSVSGTIYEQYFGPGTRLTVT.

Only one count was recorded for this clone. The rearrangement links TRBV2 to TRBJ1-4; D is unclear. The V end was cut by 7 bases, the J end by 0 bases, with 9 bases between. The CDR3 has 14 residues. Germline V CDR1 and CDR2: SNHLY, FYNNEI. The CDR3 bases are TGTGCCAGCACAGCGACAACAACTAATGAAAAACTGTTTTTT. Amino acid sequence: CASTATTTNEKLFF.

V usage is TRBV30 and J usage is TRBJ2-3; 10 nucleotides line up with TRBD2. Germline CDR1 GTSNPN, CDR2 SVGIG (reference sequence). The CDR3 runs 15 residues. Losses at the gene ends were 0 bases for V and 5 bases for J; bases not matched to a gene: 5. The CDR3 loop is CAWSVTSGAVDTQYF. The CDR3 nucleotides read TGTGCCTGGAGTGTAACTAGCGGGGCGGTAGATACGCAGTATTTT.

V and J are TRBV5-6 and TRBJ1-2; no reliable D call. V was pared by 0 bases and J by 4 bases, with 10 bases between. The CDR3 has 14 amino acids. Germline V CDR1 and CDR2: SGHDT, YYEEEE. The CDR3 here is CASSLAGLSYGYTF. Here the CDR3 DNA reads TGTGCCAGCAGCTTGGCCGGTTTATCCTATGGCTACACCTTC.

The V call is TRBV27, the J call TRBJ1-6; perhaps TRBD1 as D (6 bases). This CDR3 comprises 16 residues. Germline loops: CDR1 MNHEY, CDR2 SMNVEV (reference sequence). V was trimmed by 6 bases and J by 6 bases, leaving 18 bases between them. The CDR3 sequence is CASSPFDRLSNSPLHF. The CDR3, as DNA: TGTGCCAGCAGCCCCTTCGACAGGTTGTCTAATTCACCCCTCCACTTT.

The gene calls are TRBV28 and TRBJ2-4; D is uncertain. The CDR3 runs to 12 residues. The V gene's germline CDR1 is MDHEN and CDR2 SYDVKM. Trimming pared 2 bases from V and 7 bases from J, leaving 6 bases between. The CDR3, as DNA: TGTGCCAGCAGTTTAGACCGTAACATTCAGTACTTC. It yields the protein CASSLDRNIQYF.

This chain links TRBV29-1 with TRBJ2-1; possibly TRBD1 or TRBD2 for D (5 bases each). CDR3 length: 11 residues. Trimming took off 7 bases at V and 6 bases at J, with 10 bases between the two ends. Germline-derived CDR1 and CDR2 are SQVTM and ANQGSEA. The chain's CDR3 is CSGRDVNEQFF. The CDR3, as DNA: TGCAGCGGCAGGGACGTCAATGAGCAGTTCTTC.

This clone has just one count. The DNA of the CDR3 is TGTGCCTGGAGCCCGGGACAGGGCACTCAGCCCCAGCATTTT. Translation gives CAWSPGQGTQPQHF. V usage is TRBV30 and J usage is TRBJ1-5; 9 bases are a match to TRBD1. Per the germline V gene, CDR1 is GTSNPN and CDR2 is SVGIG (reference sequence). After removal of 3 bases from V and 6 bases from J, the junction contained 6 bases not matched to a gene. CDR3 length equals 14 residues.

CDR3 nucleotide sequence: TGTGCCAGTAGTATCCAGGCAGCTAATTCACCCCTCCACTTT. Protein product: CASSIQAANSPLHF. This chain links TRBV19 with TRBJ1-6; D unresolved. Germline V gene data show CDR1 as LNHDA and CDR2 as SQIVND (reference sequence). Trimming took off 3 bases at V and 6 bases at J, with 9 bases between the two ends. This CDR3 contains 14 residues.

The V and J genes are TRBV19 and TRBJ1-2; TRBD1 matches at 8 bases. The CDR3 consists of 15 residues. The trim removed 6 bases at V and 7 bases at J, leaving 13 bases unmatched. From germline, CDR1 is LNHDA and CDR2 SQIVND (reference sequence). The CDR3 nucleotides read TGTGCCAGTAGCCCTGACGTTGACAGGGGAGGTGGCTACACCTTC. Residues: CASSPDVDRGGGYTF.